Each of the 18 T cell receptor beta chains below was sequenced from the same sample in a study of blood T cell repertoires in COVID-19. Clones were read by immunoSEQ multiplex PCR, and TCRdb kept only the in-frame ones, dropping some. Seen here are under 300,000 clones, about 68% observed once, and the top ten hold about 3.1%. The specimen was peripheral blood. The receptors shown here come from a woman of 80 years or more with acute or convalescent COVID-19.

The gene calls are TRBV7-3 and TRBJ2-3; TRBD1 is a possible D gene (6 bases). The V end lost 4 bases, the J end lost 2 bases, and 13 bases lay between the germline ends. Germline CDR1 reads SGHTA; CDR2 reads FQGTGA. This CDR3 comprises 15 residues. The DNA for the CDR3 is TGTGCCAGCAGCTCCAGGGGTTGGGTCACAGATACGCAGTATTTT. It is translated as CASSSRGWVTDTQYF.

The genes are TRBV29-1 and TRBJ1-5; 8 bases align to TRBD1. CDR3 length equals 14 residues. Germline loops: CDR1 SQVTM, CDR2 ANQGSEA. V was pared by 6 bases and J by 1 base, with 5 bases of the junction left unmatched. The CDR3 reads CSVWTGTSNQPQHF. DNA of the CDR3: TGCAGCGTCTGGACAGGGACAAGCAATCAGCCCCAGCATTTT.

CDR3: CASSPRDRVGTQYF. DNA for the CDR3: TGTGCCAGCTCACCGAGGGACAGGGTTGGGACCCAGTACTTC. The V gene is TRBV18, the J gene TRBJ2-5; 9 bases agree with TRBD1. V trimming: 3 bases; J trimming: 7 bases; junction bases outside the gene matches: 6. The CDR3 covers 14 residues. Germline V gives CDR1 KGHSH, CDR2 LQKENI.

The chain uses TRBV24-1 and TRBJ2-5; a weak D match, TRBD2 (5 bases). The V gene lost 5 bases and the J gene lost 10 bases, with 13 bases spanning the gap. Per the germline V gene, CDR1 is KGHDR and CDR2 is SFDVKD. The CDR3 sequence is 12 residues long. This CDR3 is CATSAADSVQYF. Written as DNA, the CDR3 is TGTGCCACCAGTGCCGCGGATAGCGTCCAGTACTTC.

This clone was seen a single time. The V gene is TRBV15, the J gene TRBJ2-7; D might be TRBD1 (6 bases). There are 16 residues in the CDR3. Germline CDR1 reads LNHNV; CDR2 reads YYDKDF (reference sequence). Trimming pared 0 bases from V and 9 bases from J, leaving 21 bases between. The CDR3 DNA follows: TGTGCCACCAGCAGAGAACCCGGACAGCACCGAGGGGTGCAGTACTTC. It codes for CATSREPGQHRGVQYF.

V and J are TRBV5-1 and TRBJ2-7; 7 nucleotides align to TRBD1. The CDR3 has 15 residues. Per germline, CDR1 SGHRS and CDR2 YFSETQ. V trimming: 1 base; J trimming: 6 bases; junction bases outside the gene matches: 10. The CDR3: CASSLMGTEGSEQYF. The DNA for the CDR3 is TGCGCCAGCAGCTTGATGGGGACAGAGGGTTCCGAGCAGTACTTC.

The CDR3 DNA reads TGCGCCAGCAGCTGGAACAGGGGGACGAACACTGAAGCTTTCTTT. This codes for CASSWNRGTNTEAFF. The J gene is TRBJ1-1, the V gene TRBV5-1; TRBD1 aligns across 8 bases. CDR3 length: 15 residues. CDR1 is SGHRS, CDR2 YFSETQ, per germline. With V trimmed by 3 bases and J by 1 base, 5 bases remained unmatched.

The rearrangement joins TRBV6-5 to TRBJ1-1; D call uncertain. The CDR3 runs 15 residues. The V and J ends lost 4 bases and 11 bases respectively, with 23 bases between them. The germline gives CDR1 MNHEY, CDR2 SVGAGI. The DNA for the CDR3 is TGTGCCAGCAGTTCCCTACTCGGGGTTCCCGGTGGGGCTTTCTTT. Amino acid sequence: CASSSLLGVPGGAFF.

The CDR3 bases are TGTGCCAGCAGCCAATACTCAGGCTTCGGAGATACGCAGTATTTT. Protein: CASSQYSGFGDTQYF. V is TRBV4-2 and J is TRBJ2-3; unclear D gene. V gave up 2 bases and J gave up 5 bases, with 14 bases separating them. The CDR3 contains 15 residues. The germline gives CDR1 LGHNA, CDR2 YNFKEQ.

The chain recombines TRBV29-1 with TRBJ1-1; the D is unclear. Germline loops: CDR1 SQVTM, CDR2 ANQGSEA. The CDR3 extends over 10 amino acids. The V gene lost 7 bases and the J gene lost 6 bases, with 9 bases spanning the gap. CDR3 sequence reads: CSATNAEAFF. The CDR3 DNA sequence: TGCAGCGCAACAAACGCTGAAGCTTTCTTT.

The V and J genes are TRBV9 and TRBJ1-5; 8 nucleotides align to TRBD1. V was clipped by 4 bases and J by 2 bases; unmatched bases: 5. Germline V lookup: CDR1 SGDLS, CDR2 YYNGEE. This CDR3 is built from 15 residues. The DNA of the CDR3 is TGTGCCAGCAGCCAGGGGGCGCGAGGCAATCAGCCCCAGCATTTT. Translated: CASSQGARGNQPQHF.

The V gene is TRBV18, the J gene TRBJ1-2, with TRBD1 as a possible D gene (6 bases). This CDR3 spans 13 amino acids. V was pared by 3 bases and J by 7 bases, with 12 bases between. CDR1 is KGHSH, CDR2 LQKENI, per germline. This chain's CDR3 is CASSPETGLGYTF. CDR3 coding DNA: TGTGCCAGCTCACCTGAGACAGGACTTGGCTACACCTTC.

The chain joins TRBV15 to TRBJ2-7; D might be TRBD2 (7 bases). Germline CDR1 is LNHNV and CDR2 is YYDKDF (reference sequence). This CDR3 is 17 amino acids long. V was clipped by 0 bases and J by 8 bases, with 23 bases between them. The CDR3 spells CATSRDELQRRGGQQYF. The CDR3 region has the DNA TGTGCCACCAGCAGAGATGAGTTACAGCGGAGGGGGGGGCAGCAGTACTTC.

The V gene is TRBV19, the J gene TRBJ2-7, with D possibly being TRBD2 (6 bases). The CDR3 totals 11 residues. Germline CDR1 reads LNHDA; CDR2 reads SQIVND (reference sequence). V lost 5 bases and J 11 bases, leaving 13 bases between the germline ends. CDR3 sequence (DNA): TGTGCCAGTAGTGCGGACTATTCGGAGTACTTC. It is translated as CASSADYSEYF.

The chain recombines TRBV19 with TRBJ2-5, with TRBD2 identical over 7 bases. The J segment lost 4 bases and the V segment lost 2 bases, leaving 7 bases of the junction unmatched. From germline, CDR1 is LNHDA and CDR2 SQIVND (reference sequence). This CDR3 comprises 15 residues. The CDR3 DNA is TGTGCCAGTAGTATAAGTGGGACTACCACAGAGACCCAGTACTTC. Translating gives CASSISGTTTETQYF.

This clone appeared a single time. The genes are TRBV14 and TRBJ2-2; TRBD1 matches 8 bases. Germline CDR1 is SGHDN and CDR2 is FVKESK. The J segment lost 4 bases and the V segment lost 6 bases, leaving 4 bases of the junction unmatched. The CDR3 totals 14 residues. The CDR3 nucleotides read TGTGCCAGCAGAAAACAGGGGGTCACCGGGGAGCTGTTTTTT. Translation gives CASRKQGVTGELFF.

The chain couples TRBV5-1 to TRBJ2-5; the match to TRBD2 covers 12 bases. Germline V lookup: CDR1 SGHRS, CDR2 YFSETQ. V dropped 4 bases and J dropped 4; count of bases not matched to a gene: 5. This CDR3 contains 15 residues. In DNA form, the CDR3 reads TGCGCCAGCAGCCCCGGGACTAGCGGGCCAGAGACCCAGTACTTC. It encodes CASSPGTSGPETQYF.

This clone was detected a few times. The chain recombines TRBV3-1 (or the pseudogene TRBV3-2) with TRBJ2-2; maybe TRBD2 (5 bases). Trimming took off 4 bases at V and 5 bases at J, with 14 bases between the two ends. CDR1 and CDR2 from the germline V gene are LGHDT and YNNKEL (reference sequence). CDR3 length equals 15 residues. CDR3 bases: TGTGCCAGCAGCCTAAATTCGGGGTTTACCGGGGAGCTGTTTTTT. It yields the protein CASSLNSGFTGELFF.